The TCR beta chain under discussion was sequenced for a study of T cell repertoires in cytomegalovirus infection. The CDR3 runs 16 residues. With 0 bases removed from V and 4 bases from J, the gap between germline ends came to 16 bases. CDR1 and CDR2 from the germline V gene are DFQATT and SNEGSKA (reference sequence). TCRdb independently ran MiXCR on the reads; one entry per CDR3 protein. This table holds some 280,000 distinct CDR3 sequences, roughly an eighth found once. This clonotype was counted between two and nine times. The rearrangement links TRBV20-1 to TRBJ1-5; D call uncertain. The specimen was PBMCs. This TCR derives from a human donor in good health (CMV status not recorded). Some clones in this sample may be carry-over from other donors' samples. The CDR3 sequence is CSARDRLVGGNQPQHF. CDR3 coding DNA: TGCAGTGCTAGAGATCGCTTAGTAGGAGGTAATCAGCCCCAGCATTTT.